This TCR beta chain originates from a study of cytomegalovirus exposure and HLA in healthy donors. For this clone: Its antigen remains unidentified.

This CDR3 region has 18 residues. CDR1 is MNHEY and CDR2 is SMNVEV in the germline V gene (reference sequence). Trimming at V came to 1 base and at J to 0 bases, leaving 6 bases not matched to a gene. Sequencing was performed with immunoSEQ multiplex PCR; in TCRdb, only in-frame clones are kept and a portion is missing. The sample records tens of thousands of clones, roughly 94% being singletons. Study-wide results and limits: In vitro, three CMV-associated chains proved specific for CMV antigens.

This sequence was found in a man aged 18 to 35 in good health and CMV-seropositive. Sequenced material: PBMCs. The chain recombines TRBV27 with TRBJ2-3, with TRBD2 matching 11 bases. The CDR3, as DNA: TGTGCCAGCAGTTTATTCTTCCGGACTAGCGGGAGCACAGATACGCAGTATTTT. Protein sequence: CASSLFFRTSGSTDTQYF.